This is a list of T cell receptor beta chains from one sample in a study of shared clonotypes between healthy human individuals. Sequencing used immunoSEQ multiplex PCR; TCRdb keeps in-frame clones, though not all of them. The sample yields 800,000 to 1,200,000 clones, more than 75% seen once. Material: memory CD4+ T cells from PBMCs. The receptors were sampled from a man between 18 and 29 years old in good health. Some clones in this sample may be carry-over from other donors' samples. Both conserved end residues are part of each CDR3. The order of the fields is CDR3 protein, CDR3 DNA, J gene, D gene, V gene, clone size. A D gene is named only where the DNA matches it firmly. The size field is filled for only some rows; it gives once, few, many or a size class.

CASNENPDTNSNQPQHF | TGTGCCAGCAATGAGAACCCAGACACGAATAGCAATCAGCCCCAGCATTTT | TRBJ1-5 | - | TRBV6-1 | -
CASSQGDSRNTEAFF | TGTGCCAGCTCACAGGGGGACAGCCGGAACACTGAAGCTTTCTTT | TRBJ1-1 | TRBD1 | TRBV18 | -
CASSVAYSYEQYF | TGTGCCAGCAGTGTAGCATACTCCTACGAGCAGTACTTC | TRBJ2-7 | - | TRBV27 | once
CASSYRDTQYF | TGTGCCAGCAGTTACCGGGATACGCAGTATTTT | TRBJ2-3 | - | TRBV6-6 | -
CASSARGGSYNEQFF | TGTGCCAGCAGCGCCCGGGGGGGCTCCTACAATGAGCAGTTCTTC | TRBJ2-1 | TRBD2 | TRBV11-3 | -
CATSTRLAETQYF | TGTGCCACCAGCACCCGACTCGCAGAGACCCAGTACTTC | TRBJ2-5 | - | TRBV15 | -
CASSQDPTGRTGTQYF | TGCGCCAGCAGCCAAGATCCCACAGGGCGAACTGGTACGCAGTATTTT | TRBJ2-3 | - | TRBV4-1 | once
CAWSKGAGANVLTF | TGTGCCTGGAGTAAGGGGGCTGGGGCCAACGTCCTGACTTTC | TRBJ2-6 | - | TRBV30 | -
CASRTGTSGSHEQFF | TGCGCCAGCCGAACCGGGACTAGCGGGAGTCATGAGCAGTTCTTC | TRBJ2-1 | TRBD2 | TRBV5-1 | -
CASSFDGGANYGYTF | TGTGCCAGCAGCTTTGACGGGGGAGCTAACTATGGCTACACCTTC | TRBJ1-2 | - | TRBV5-4 | -
CSASLTDTQYF | TGCAGTGCTAGCCTAACAGATACGCAGTATTTT | TRBJ2-3 | - | TRBV20-1 | -
CASSKRIPSQGARNEQFF | TGTGCCAGCAGCAAACGGATCCCTTCACAGGGGGCGCGGAATGAGCAGTTCTTC | TRBJ2-1 | TRBD1 | TRBV27 | few
CASSLSPTVSYEQYF | TGTGCCAGCAGTTTAAGTCCGACGGTCTCCTACGAGCAGTACTTC | TRBJ2-7 | - | TRBV28 | -
CASSYSGPSSQQYF | TGTGCCAGCAGTTACTCGGGTCCTTCAAGTCAGCAGTACTTC | TRBJ2-7 | - | TRBV6-6 | -
CASSWGQYNEQFF | TGTGCCAGCAGCTGGGGCCAGTACAATGAGCAGTTCTTC | TRBJ2-1 | - | TRBV6-1 | few
CASSCPPFGYEQYF | TGTGCCAGCAGCTGCCCTCCGTTTGGTTACGAGCAGTACTTC | TRBJ2-7 | - | TRBV21-1 | few
CASSKGSSGRASNEQFF | TGTGCCAGCAGCAAAGGTTCTAGCGGGAGGGCCTCCAATGAGCAGTTCTTC | TRBJ2-1 | TRBD2 | TRBV7-8 | -
CASSQDLRTQGEQYF | TGTGCCAGCAGCCAAGATCTAAGGACCCAGGGGGAGCAGTACTTC | TRBJ2-5 | TRBD1 | TRBV4-2 | -
CASSVETGTPVGELFF | TGTGCCAGCAGCGTAGAAACCGGGACCCCCGTCGGGGAGCTGTTTTTT | TRBJ2-2 | - | TRBV9 | -
CASSLASSTPNTEAFF | TGTGCCAGCAGCTTAGCGTCATCGACACCGAACACTGAAGCTTTCTTT | TRBJ1-1 | - | TRBV7-9 | -
CASSPQTSGRVVTYEQYF | TGTGCCAGCAGCCCCCAGACTAGCGGGAGAGTAGTAACCTACGAGCAGTACTTC | TRBJ2-7 | TRBD2 | TRBV7-6 | -
CASSLGPGEGNTEAFF | TGTGCCAGCAGTTTGGGTCCGGGCGAAGGGAACACTGAAGCTTTCTTT | TRBJ1-1 | - | TRBV28 | few
CSAQTGTGTYIQYF | TGCAGCGCTCAAACCGGGACAGGGACGTACATTCAGTACTTC | TRBJ2-4 | TRBD1 | TRBV29-1 | -
CAISTGGTDTQYF | TGTGCCATTTCGACAGGGGGCACAGATACGCAGTATTTT | TRBJ2-3 | TRBD1 | TRBV10-3 | -
CSVEGVGETQYF | TGCAGCGTTGAAGGCGTTGGAGAGACCCAGTACTTC | TRBJ2-5 | - | TRBV29-1 | -
CASRASGYNEQFF | TGTGCCAGCAGAGCTAGCGGATACAATGAGCAGTTCTTC | TRBJ2-1 | TRBD2 | TRBV6-1 | -
CASSSYTSGKEGEQFF | TGTGCCAGCAGCTCATACACTAGCGGGAAGGAAGGTGAGCAGTTCTTC | TRBJ2-1 | TRBD2 | TRBV5-6 | -
CASSLAGTGFSTGELFF | TGTGCCAGCAGTTTGGCCGGGACAGGGTTCTCCACCGGGGAGCTGTTTTTT | TRBJ2-2 | TRBD1 | TRBV28 | many
CASSLVATGALFF | TGTGCCAGCAGCTTGGTGGCAACCGGGGCGCTGTTTTTT | TRBJ1-4 | - | TRBV5-6 | -
CASSPSGQGDETQYF | TGTGCCAGCAGCCCCTCGGGACAGGGTGATGAGACCCAGTACTTC | TRBJ2-5 | TRBD1 | TRBV11-3 | once